These 28 T cell receptor beta chains were sequenced from one sample in a study of tumor-infiltrating lymphocytes in oesophageal squamous cell carcinoma. TCRdb recomputed calls from the PCR reads with MiXCR, one row per CDR3 protein. Of some 11,000 distinct CDR3 sequences in the sample, approximately 50% were seen once. Specimen: esophageal tumor tissue. The receptor source for this set is a female donor with esophageal squamous cell carcinoma.

This chain links TRBV7-2 with TRBJ1-1, with D unresolved. CDR1 and CDR2 from the germline V gene are SGHTA and FQGNSA. CDR3 length: 14 residues. V gave up 5 bases and J gave up 4 bases, with 14 bases separating them. CDR3 nucleotides: TGTGCCAGCAGCCCGTGGGTGCCTGGCACTGAAGCTTTCTTT. It translates to CASSPWVPGTEAFF.

The chain combines TRBV7-2 with TRBJ2-5; either TRBD1 or TRBD2 may fit D (5 bases each). The DNA matches TRBJ2-7 better at its end, which makes the J call doubtful. This CDR3 spans 15 amino acids. Looked up from germline, CDR1 is SGHTA and CDR2 is FQGNSA. The CDR3 DNA follows: TGTGCCAGCAGCTTAGCGGCTGGGGGACCATACGAGCAGTACTTC. It specifies CASSLAAGGPYEQYF.

This clonotype showed up just once. The chain joins TRBV7-2 to TRBJ2-5; no firm D call. V gave up 2 bases and J gave up 5 bases, with 6 bases separating them. In germline, CDR1 is SGHTA, CDR2 FQGNSA. This CDR3 spans 12 amino acids. Here the CDR3 DNA reads TGTGCCAGCAGCTTATCATCTGAGACCCAGTACTTC. Translated: CASSLSSETQYF.

In its sample, this clonotype ranks as medium-sized. V gene TRBV19 combines with J gene TRBJ1-2; D uncertain. CDR1 and CDR2 from the germline V gene are LNHDA and SQIVND (reference sequence). Trimming left V 5 bases short and J 2 bases short, with 15 bases between. This CDR3 has 15 residues. The CDR3 nucleotides read TGTGCCAGTAGTCTGATCACAGAAAGAAACTATGGCTACACCTTC. It translates to CASSLITERNYGYTF.

In its sample, this clonotype was seen once. The genes are TRBV6-1 and TRBJ2-7; 11 bases align to TRBD1. V lost 2 bases and J lost 6; bases outside the gene matches: 3. CDR3 length equals 14 residues. Germline CDR1 reads MNHNS; CDR2 reads SASEGT. The CDR3 coding sequence is TGTGCCAGCAGTGAACCGGGACAGGGGGGCGAGCAGTACTTC. Translated, it gives CASSEPGQGGEQYF.

This clonotype was counted ten times or more. The chain is built from TRBV7-3 and TRBJ1-2; 7 nucleotides align to TRBD1. The CDR3 runs to 15 residues. Germline V gene sequence: CDR1 SGHTA, CDR2 FQGTGA. Trimming took 5 bases from V and 0 from J; bases not matched to a gene: 6. Written as DNA, the CDR3 is TGTGCCAGCAGCCCGACAGGGCCTACTAACTATGGCTACACCTTC. Translation gives CASSPTGPTNYGYTF.

The rearrangement links TRBV28 to TRBJ2-3; TRBD2 is a possible D gene (7 bases). This CDR3 is built from 17 residues. V shed 2 bases and J shed 2 bases, with 17 bases lying between them. Germline CDR1 reads MDHEN; CDR2 reads SYDVKM. The CDR3 protein is CASSLGGGTRLTDTQYF. DNA of the CDR3: TGTGCCAGCAGTTTAGGGGGGGGGACAAGGCTCACAGATACGCAGTATTTT.

This clonotype was seen ten or more times. J is TRBJ1-4 and V is TRBV5-1, with no clear D. The CDR3 sequence is 14 residues long. V gave up 0 bases and J gave up 7 bases, with 10 bases separating them. Germline CDR1 and CDR2: SGHRS and YFSETQ. The CDR3 DNA reads TGCGCCAGCAGCTTGGGACGACGGGCTGAAAAACTGTTTTTT. Amino acids: CASSLGRRAEKLFF.

The chain combines TRBV10-3 with TRBJ2-7; TRBD1 might be the D (6 bases). Germline CDR1 reads ENHRY; CDR2 reads SYGVKD. CDR3 length equals 15 residues. Trimming took 0 bases from V and 1 from J, leaving 10 bases between them. The CDR3 spells CAISESTGRSYEQYF. The CDR3 nucleotides read TGTGCCATCAGTGAGTCAACAGGGAGATCCTACGAGCAGTACTTC.

A remark on this clonotype: Here the CDR3 omits its conserved ending phenylalanine or tryptophan, so a read error is the likely source. It is unclear where the CDR3 begins or ends on the DNA, so no DNA is shown, and the CDR3 is as TCRdb lists it. V and J are TRBV7-3 and TRBJ2-6; the D segment call TRBD1 is taken from the table without a DNA check. The CDR3 is made up of 17 amino acids, end residues included. Germline assignment: CDR1 SGHTA and CDR2 FQGTGA. The CDR3 spells CASSLNWGQGNEQYFGA.

This clonotype was recorded only once. The chain joins TRBV28 to TRBJ2-5; 9 bases are a match to TRBD2. The last part of the DNA fits TRBJ2-7 better; the J call may be wrong. CDR1 is MDHEN and CDR2 is SYDVKM in the germline V gene. The CDR3 length is 15 residues. In nucleotides, the CDR3 is TGTGCCAGCAGCCGTATAGCGGGAGTGGGCTACGAGCAGTACTTC. It is translated as CASSRIAGVGYEQYF.

This clonotype was picked up a small number of times. The chain carries TRBV11-2 and TRBJ2-2, with D possibly TRBD2 on 6 matching bases. Per the germline V gene, CDR1 is SGHAT and CDR2 is FQNNGV. This CDR3 comprises 15 residues. V gave up 1 base and J gave up 6 bases, with 12 bases separating them. The CDR3 here is CASSLGSGVAGELFF. CDR3 coding DNA: TGTGCCAGCAGCTTAGGGTCGGGAGTAGCCGGGGAGCTGTTTTTT.

This chain connects TRBV7-6 to TRBJ2-2; D remains ambiguous. The CDR3 contains 13 residues. The V and J ends lost 6 bases and 5 bases respectively, with 10 bases between them. The germline gives CDR1 SGHVS, CDR2 FNYEAQ. This CDR3 is CASSSVRTGELFF. For the CDR3, the DNA is TGTGCCAGCAGTTCAGTTCGGACCGGGGAGCTGTTTTTT. Drawing the rest from reference TRBV7-6 and TRBJ2-2, the complete variable domain is GAGVSQSPRYKVTKRGQDVALRCDPISGHVSLYWYRQALGQGPEFLTYFNYEAQQDKSGLPNDRFSAERPEGSISTLTIQRTEQRDSAMYRCASSSVRTGELFFGEGSRLTVL.

This clonotype has a single count. This chain links TRBV7-6 with TRBJ2-3; TRBD1 aligns across 7 bases. Germline trimming cut 1 base from V and 5 bases from J; bases unmatched to any gene: 12. Looked up from germline, CDR1 is SGHVS and CDR2 is FNYEAQ. The CDR3 loop spans 17 amino acids. The chain's CDR3 is CASSLGVYGPGGDTQYF. Here the CDR3 DNA reads TGTGCCAGCAGCTTAGGAGTTTACGGGCCAGGGGGAGATACGCAGTATTTT.

This clonotype was counted many times. The chain carries TRBV6-1 and TRBJ1-4; D not resolved. Germline V CDR1 and CDR2: MNHNS, SASEGT. There are 18 residues in the CDR3. The V gene lost 5 bases and the J gene lost 0 bases, with 19 bases spanning the gap. CDR3 sequence (DNA): TGTGCCAGCAGTTATATCGGGGTGGGAGTGACAACTAATGAAAAACTGTTTTTT. Its protein is CASSYIGVGVTTNEKLFF.

This clonotype was seen ten or more times. CDR3 coding DNA: TGCGCCAGCAGCCGGGACCACTCCTACGAGCAGTACTTC. Its protein is CASSRDHSYEQYF. The chain links TRBV4-1 to TRBJ2-4, with D tentatively TRBD1 or TRBD2 (5 bases each). TRBJ2-7 matches the DNA end more closely, so the J call is doubtful. This CDR3 region has 13 residues. Germline V lookup: CDR1 MGHRA, CDR2 YSYEKL.

This clonotype was seen just once. This chain uses TRBV6-6 with TRBJ2-5, with D perhaps assigned TRBD1 or TRBD2 (5 bases each). The CDR3 length is 13 residues. V was trimmed by 0 bases and J by 13 bases, leaving 15 bases between them. Germline V lookup: CDR1 MNHNY, CDR2 SVGAGI (reference sequence). The CDR3 bases are TGTGCCAGCAGTTACTCCGGGACCGGCGAAGTGTACTTC. As protein: CASSYSGTGEVYF.

This clonotype is deemed medium-sized. The V gene is TRBV7-9, the J gene TRBJ1-2, with 7 bases lining up with TRBD1. The CDR3 loop spans 17 amino acids. V shed 5 bases and J 1 base; nucleotides not matched to a gene: 13. In germline, CDR1 is SEHNR, CDR2 FQNEAQ (reference sequence). The CDR3 DNA sequence: TGTGCCAGCAGCAATATCATCACAGGGGATTTTAACTATGGCTACACCTTC. This codes for CASSNIITGDFNYGYTF.

The chain has TRBV25-1 and TRBJ2-6; D call uncertain. Trimming shortened V by 4 bases and J by 0 bases, and 10 bases separated the two germline ends. Germline loops: CDR1 MGHDK, CDR2 SYGVNS. This CDR3 is 16 amino acids long. CDR3 DNA sequence: TGTGCCAGCAGTGGAAAGGCATGCTCTGGGGCCAACGTCCTGACTTTC. It encodes CASSGKACSGANVLTF.

The chain joins TRBV7-9 to TRBJ2-5; D is uncertain. The J call could be wrong; TRBJ2-7 is a better fit for the DNA end. Germline loops: CDR1 SEHNR, CDR2 FQNEAQ (reference sequence). This CDR3 spans 14 amino acids. CDR3 amino acids: CASSSTERPYEQYF. In DNA, the CDR3 is TGTGCCAGCAGCTCAACAGAACGACCCTACGAGCAGTACTTC.

V is TRBV27 and J is TRBJ2-1, with 7 bases that match TRBD2. The CDR3 length is 17 residues. Germline loops: CDR1 MNHEY, CDR2 SMNVEV (reference sequence). Unmatched junction bases numbered 11, after V lost 4 bases and J lost 2 bases. The CDR3 sequence is CASSSLSGKGPYNEQFF. The CDR3 bases are TGTGCCAGCAGTTCACTAAGCGGGAAGGGCCCCTACAATGAGCAGTTCTTC.

V is TRBV6-5 and J is TRBJ2-1; no clear D gene. There are 10 residues in the CDR3. From germline, CDR1 is MNHEY and CDR2 SVGAGI. Trimming shortened V by 4 bases and J by 13 bases, and 8 bases separated the two germline ends. CDR3 coding DNA: TGTGCCAGCAGTTCAGAGACCCAGTTCTTC. This translates into CASSSETQFF.

The CDR3 region is CASSLMNEQYF. In DNA, the CDR3 is TGTGCCAGCAGCCTAATGAACGAGCAGTACTTC. The chain couples TRBV7-8 to TRBJ2-1; D gene uncertain. With the DNA end fitting TRBJ2-7 better, the J assignment may be wrong. CDR3 length: 11 residues. Germline V gives CDR1 SGHVS, CDR2 FQNEAQ.

The chain uses TRBV23-1 and TRBJ1-1; D is possibly TRBD1 (5 bases). TRBV23-1 is marked as an open reading frame, function uncertain. V was trimmed by 4 bases and J by 7 bases, leaving 13 bases between them. This CDR3 comprises 13 residues. The CDR3 region has the DNA TGCGCCAGCAGTCCGACGGGGGACCGTGAAGCTTTCTTT. It specifies CASSPTGDREAFF.

This chain uses TRBV7-2 with TRBJ2-1; maybe TRBD2 (5 bases). This CDR3 contains 14 residues. Germline values: CDR1 SGHTA, CDR2 FQGNSA. V lost 1 base to trimming and J lost 7 bases, with 11 bases between them. The CDR3 sequence is CASSLESGKNEQFF. DNA of the CDR3: TGTGCCAGCAGCTTAGAGTCCGGGAAGAATGAGCAGTTCTTC.

V usage is TRBV6-1 and J usage is TRBJ2-3; D gene unclear. Judging by the DNA end, TRBJ1-1 fits better; the J call may be wrong. Germline lookup yields CDR1 MNHNS and CDR2 SASEGT. The length of the CDR3 is 12 residues. The CDR3 spells CASGPLNTEAFF. CDR3 sequence (DNA): TGTGCCAGCGGGCCATTGAACACTGAAGCTTTCTTT.

V and J are TRBV28 and TRBJ1-1; tentative D call: TRBD1 (6 bases). This CDR3 is built from 17 residues. Looked up from germline, CDR1 is MDHEN and CDR2 is SYDVKM. The V end was cut by 1 base, the J end by 4 bases, with 19 bases between. The CDR3 nucleotides are TGTGCCAGCAGTTTATTCCCCCAGGGGTCGGGGAGCACTGAAGCTTTCTTT. Amino acid sequence: CASSLFPQGSGSTEAFF.

This clonotype has a count of ten or more. The chain links TRBV7-3 to TRBJ1-2, with 7 positions matching TRBD1. Losses at the gene ends were 5 bases for V and 7 bases for J; bases not matched to a gene: 10. The CDR3 is made up of 14 amino acids. The germline gives CDR1 SGHTA, CDR2 FQGTGA. The CDR3 bases are TGTGCCAGCAGCCAACCGGGACAGCTAAGTGGCTACACCTTC. Protein: CASSQPGQLSGYTF. The full variable domain, rest sourced from reference TRBV7-3 and TRBJ1-2, is GAGVSQTPSNKVTEKGKYVELRCDPISGHTALYWYRQSLGQGPEFLIYFQGTGAADDSGLPNDRFFAVRPEGSVSTLKIQRTERGDSAVYLCASSQPGQLSGYTFGSGTRLTVV.